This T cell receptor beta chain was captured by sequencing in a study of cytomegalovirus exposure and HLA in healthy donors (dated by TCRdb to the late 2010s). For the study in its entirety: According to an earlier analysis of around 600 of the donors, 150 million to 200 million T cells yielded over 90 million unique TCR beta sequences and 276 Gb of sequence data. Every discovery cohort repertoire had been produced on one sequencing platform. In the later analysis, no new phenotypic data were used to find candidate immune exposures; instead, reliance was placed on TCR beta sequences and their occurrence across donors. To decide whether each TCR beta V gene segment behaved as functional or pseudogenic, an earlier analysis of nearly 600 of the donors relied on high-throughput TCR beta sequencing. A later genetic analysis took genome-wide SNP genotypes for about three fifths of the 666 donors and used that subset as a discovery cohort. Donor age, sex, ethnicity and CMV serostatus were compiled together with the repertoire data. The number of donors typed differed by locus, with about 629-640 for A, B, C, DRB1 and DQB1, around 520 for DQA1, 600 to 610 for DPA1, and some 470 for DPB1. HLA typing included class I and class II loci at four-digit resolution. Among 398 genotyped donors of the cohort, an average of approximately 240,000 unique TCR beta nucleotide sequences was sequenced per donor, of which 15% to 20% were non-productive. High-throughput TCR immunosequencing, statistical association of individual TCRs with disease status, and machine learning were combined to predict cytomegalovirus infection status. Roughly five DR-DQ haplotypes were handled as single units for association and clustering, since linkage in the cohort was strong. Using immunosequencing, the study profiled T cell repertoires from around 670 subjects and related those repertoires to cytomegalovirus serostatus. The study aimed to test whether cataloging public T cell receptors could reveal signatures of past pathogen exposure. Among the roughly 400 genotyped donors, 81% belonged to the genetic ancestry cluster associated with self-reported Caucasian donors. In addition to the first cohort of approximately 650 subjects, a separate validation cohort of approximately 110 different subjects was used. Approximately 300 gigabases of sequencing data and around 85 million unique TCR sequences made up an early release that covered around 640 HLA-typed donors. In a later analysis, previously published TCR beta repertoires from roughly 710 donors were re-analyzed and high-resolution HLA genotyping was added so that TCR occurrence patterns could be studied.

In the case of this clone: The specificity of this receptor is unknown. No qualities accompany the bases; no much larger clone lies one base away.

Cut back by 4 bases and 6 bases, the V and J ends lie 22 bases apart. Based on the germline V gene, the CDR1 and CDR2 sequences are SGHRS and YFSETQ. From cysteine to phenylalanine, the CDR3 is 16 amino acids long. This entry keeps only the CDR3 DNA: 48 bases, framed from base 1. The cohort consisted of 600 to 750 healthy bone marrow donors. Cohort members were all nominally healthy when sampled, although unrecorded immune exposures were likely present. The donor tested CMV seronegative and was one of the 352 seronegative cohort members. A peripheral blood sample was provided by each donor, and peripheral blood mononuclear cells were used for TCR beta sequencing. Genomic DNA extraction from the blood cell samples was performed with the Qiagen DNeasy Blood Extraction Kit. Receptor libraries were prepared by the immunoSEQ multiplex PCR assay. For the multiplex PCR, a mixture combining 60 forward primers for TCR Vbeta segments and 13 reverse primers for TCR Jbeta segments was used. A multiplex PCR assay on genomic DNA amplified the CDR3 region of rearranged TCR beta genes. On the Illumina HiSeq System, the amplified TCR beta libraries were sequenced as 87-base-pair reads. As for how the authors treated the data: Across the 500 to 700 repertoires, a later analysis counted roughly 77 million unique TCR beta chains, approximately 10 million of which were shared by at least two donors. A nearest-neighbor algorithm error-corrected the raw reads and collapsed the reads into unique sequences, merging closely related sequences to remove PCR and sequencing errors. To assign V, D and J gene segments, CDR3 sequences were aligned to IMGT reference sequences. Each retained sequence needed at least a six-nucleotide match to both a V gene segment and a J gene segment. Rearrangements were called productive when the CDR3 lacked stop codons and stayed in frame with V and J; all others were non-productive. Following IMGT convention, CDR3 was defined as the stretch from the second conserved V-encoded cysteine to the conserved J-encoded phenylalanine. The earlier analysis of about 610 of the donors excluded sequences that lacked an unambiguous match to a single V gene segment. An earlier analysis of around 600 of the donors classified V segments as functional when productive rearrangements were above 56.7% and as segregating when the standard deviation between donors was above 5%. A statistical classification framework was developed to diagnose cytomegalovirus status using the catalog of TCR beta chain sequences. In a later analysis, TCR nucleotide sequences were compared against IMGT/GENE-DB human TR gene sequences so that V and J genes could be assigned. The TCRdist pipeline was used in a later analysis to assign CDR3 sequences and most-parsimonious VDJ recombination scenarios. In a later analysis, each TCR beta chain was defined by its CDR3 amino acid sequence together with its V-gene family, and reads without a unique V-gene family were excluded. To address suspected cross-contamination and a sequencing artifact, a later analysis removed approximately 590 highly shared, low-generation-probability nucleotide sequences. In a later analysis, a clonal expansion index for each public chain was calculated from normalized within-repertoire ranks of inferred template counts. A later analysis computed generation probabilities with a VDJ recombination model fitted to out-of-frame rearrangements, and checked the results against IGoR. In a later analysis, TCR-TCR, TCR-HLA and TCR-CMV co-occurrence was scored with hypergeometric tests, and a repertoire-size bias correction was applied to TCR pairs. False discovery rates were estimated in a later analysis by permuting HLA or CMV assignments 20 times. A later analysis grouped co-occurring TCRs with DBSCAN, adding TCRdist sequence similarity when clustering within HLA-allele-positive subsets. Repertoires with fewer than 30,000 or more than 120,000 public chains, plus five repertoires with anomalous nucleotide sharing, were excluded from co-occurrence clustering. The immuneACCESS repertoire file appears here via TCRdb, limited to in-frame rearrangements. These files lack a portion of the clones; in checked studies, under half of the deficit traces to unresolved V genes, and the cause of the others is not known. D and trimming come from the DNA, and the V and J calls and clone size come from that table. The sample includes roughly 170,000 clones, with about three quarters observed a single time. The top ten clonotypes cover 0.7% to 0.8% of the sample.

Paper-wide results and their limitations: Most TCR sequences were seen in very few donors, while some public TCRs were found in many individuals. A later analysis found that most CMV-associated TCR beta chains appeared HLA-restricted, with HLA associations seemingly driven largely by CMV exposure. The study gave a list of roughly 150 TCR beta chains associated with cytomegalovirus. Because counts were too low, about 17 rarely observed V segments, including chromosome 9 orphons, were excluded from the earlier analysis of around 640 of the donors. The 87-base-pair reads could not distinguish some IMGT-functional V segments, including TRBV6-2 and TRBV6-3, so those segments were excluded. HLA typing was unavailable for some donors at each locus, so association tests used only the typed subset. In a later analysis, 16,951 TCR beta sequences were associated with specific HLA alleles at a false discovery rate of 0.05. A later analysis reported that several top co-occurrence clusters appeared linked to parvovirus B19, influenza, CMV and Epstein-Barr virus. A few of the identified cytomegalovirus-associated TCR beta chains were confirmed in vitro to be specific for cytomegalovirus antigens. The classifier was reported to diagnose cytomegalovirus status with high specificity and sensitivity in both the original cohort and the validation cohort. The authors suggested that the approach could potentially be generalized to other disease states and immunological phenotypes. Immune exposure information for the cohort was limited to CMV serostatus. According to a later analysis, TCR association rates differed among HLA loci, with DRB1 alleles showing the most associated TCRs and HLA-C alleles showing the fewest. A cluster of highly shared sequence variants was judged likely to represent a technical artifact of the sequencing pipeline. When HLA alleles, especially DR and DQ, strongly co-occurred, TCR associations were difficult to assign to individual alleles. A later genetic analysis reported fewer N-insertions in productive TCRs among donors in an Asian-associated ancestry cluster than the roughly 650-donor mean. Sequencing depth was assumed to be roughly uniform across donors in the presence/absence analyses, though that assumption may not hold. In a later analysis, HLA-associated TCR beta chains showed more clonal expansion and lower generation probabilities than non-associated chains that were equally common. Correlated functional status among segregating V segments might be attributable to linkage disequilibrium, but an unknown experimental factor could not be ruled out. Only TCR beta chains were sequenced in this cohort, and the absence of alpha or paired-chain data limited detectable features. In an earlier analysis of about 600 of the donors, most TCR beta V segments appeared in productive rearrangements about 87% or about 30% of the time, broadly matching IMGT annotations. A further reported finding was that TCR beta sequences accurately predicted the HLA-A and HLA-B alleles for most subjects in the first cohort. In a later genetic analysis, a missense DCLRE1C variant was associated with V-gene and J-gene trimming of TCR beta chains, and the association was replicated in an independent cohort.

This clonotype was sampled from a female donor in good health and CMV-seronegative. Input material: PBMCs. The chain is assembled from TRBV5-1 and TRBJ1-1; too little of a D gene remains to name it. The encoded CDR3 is CASSLTGILIAAEAFF. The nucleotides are TGCGCCAGCAGCCTTACCGGGATCTTGATTGCGGCTGAAGCTTTCTTT.